This passage covers 6 T cell receptor beta chains from one sample sequenced in a study of T cells in narcolepsy. Assay: immunoSEQ multiplex PCR; the TCRdb copy retains only in-frame clones and omits some. This table has some 23,000 clones, about four fifths appearing once. The specimen sequenced was CD45RA- memory CD4+ T cells from PBMCs. These receptors originate from a human donor with narcolepsy.

The chain links TRBV2 to TRBJ1-5; weak D call: TRBD1 (6 bases). Germline V gene data show CDR1 as SNHLY and CDR2 as FYNNEI. The V end was cut by 6 bases, the J end by 2 bases, with 8 bases between. This CDR3 spans 13 amino acids. CDR3 residues: CASSWTGNQPQHF. In DNA form, the CDR3 reads TGTGCCAGCAGCTGGACAGGCAATCAGCCCCAGCATTTT.

This chain uses TRBV5-1 with TRBJ2-7; the D call may be TRBD1 or TRBD2 (6 bases each). Germline CDR1 and CDR2: SGHRS and YFSETQ. The length of the CDR3 is 16 residues. V lost 0 bases and J 6 bases, leaving 19 bases between the germline ends. The CDR3 sequence: CASSLEASIRGVEQYF. CDR3 bases: TGCGCCAGCAGCTTGGAGGCGTCGATTAGGGGGGTCGAGCAGTACTTC.

The chain joins TRBV6-1 to TRBJ1-2, with D unclear. Trimming removed 11 bases from V and 8 bases from J, with 15 bases in between. This CDR3 is built from 11 residues. Germline assignment: CDR1 MNHNS and CDR2 SASEGT. The CDR3 DNA follows: TGTGCCTCTCAGAGGGTGGGCGGCTACACCTTC. Amino acids: CASQRVGGYTF.

The chain couples TRBV11-3 to TRBJ2-1, with 9 bases aligning to TRBD2. Losses at the gene ends were 1 base for V and 5 bases for J; bases not matched to a gene: 0. Germline V gene sequence: CDR1 SGHNT, CDR2 YENEEA. The CDR3 length is 14 residues. The DNA for the CDR3 is TGTGCCAGCAGCTTAGCTAGCGGGGACAATGAGCAGTTCTTC. It translates to CASSLASGDNEQFF. Full variable domain (missing parts from reference TRBV11-3 and TRBJ2-1): EAGVVQSPRYKIIEKKQPVAFWCNPISGHNTLYWYLQNLGQGPELLIRYENEEAVDDSQLPKDRFSAERLKGVDSTLKIQPAELGDSAVYLCASSLASGDNEQFFGPGTRLTVL.

The gene calls are TRBV19 and TRBJ2-2; D is tentatively TRBD1 or TRBD2 (5 bases each). V was cut by 8 bases and J by 0 bases, with 13 bases left in between. The CDR3 loop spans 15 amino acids. Germline loops: CDR1 LNHDA, CDR2 SQIVND (reference sequence). The chain's CDR3 is CASRTGTANTGELFF. The DNA of the CDR3 is TGTGCCAGTCGCACCGGGACCGCGAACACCGGGGAGCTGTTTTTT.

The table lists this clone with a few counts. CDR3 DNA sequence: TGTGCCAGCAGTTTATTCACCCTAAGCTCTGGAAACACCATATATTTT. Its translation is CASSLFTLSSGNTIYF. The chain combines TRBV28 with TRBJ1-3, with D hard to call. The length of the CDR3 is 16 residues. V was trimmed by 1 base and J by 0 bases, leaving 10 bases between them. CDR1 and CDR2 from the germline V gene are MDHEN and SYDVKM.